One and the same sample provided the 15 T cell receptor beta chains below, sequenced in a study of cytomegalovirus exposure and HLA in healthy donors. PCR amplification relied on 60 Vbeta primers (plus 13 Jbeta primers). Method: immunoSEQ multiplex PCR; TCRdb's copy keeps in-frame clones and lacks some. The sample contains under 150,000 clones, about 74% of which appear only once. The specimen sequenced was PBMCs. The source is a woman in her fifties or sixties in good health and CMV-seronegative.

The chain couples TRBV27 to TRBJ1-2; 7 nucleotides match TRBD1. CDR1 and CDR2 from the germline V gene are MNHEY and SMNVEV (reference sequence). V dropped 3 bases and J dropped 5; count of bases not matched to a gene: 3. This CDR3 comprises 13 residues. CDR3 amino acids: CASSFEGAYGYTF. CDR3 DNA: TGTGCCAGCAGTTTCGAGGGGGCATATGGCTACACCTTC.

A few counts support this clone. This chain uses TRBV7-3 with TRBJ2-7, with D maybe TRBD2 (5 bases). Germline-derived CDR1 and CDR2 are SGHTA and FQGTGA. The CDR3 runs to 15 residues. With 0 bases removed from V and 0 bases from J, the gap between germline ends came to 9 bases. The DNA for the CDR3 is TGTGCCAGCAGCTTAACGGAGGCTAGCTCCTACGAGCAGTACTTC. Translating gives CASSLTEASSYEQYF.

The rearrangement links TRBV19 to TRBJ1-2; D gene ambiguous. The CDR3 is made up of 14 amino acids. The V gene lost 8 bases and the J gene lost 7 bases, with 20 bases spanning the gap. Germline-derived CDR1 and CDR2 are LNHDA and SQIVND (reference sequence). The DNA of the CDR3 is TGTGCCAGTGGGTTTTTAGGATCGGGTGGTGGCTACACCTTC. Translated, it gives CASGFLGSGGGYTF.

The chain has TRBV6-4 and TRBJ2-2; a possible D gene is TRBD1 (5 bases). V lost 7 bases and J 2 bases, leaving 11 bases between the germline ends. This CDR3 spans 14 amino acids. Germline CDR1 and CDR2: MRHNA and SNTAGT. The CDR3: CASTPTVNTGELFF. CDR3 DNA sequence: TGTGCCAGCACCCCGACAGTTAACACCGGGGAGCTGTTTTTT.

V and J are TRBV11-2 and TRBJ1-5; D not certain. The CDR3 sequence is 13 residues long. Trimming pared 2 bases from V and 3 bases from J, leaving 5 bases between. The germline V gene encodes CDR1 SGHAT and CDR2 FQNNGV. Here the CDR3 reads CASSLTDNQPQHF. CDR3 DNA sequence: TGTGCCAGCAGCTTAACAGACAATCAGCCCCAGCATTTT.

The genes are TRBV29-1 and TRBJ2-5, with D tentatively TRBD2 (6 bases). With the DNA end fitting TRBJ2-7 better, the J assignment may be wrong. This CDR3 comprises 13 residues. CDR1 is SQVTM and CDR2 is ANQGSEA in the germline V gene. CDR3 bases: TGCAGCGTTGGGGGGGTAATGGCCTACGAGCAGTACTTC. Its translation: CSVGGVMAYEQYF.

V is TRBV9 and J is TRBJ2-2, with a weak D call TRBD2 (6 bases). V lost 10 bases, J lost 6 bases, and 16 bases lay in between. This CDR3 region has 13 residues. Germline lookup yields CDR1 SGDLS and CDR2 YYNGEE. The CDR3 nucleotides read TGTGCCGGGGGGAGGAGCGTTGCCGGGGAGCTGTTTTTT. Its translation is CAGGRSVAGELFF. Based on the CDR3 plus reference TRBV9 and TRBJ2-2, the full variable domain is DSGVTQTPKHLITATGQRVTLRCSPRSGDLSVYWYQQSLDQGLQFLIQYYNGEERAKGNILERFSAQQFPDLHSELNLSSLELGDSALYFCAGGRSVAGELFFGEGSRLTVL.

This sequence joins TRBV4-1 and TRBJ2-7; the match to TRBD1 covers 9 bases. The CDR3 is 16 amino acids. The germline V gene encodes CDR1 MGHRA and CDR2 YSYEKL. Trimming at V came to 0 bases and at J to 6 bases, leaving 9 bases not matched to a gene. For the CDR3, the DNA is TGCGCCAGCAGCCAAGATCGTGGGACAGGGTCTTCCGAGCAGTACTTC. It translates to CASSQDRGTGSSEQYF.

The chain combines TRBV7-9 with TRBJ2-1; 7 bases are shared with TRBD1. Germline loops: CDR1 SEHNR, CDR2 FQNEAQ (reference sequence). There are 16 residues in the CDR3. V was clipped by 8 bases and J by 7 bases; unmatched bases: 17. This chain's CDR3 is CASPTLTGEEKNEQFF. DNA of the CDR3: TGTGCCAGCCCGACCCTAACAGGGGAAGAGAAAAATGAGCAGTTCTTC.

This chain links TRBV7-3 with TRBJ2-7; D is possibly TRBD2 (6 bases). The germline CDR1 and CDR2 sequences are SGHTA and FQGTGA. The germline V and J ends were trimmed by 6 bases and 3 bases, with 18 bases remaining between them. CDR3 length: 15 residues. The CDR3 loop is CASSRPAGTDYEQYF. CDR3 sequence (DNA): TGTGCCAGCAGTAGACCCGCCGGGACTGACTACGAGCAGTACTTC. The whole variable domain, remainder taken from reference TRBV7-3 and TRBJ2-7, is GAGVSQTPSNKVTEKGKYVELRCDPISGHTALYWYRQSLGQGPEFLIYFQGTGAADDSGLPNDRFFAVRPEGSVSTLKIQRTERGDSAVYLCASSRPAGTDYEQYFGPGTRLTVT.

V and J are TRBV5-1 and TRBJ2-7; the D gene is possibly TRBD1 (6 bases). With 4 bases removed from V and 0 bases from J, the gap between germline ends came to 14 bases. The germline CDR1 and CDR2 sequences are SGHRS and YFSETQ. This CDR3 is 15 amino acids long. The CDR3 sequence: CASSPGTLISYEQYF. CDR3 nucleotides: TGCGCCAGCAGCCCGGGGACATTGATCTCCTACGAGCAGTACTTC.

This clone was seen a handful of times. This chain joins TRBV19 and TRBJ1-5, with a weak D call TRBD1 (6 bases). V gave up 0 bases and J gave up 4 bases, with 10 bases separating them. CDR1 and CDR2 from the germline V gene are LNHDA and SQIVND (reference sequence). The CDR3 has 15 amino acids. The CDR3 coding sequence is TGTGCCAGTAGTATAGACAGGGGCTGGAATCAGCCCCAGCATTTT. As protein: CASSIDRGWNQPQHF.

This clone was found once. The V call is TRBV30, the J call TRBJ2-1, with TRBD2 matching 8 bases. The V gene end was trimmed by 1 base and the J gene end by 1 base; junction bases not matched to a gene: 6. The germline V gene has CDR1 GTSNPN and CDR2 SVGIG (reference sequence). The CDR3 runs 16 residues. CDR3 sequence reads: CAWSGPSGGSYNEQFF. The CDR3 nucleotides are TGTGCCTGGAGTGGTCCAAGCGGGGGATCCTACAATGAGCAGTTCTTC.

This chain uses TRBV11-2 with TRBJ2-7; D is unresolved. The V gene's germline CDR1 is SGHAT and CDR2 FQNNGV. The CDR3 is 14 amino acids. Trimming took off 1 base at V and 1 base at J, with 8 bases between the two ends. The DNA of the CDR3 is TGTGCCAGCAGCTTAGTTAGCCTGTCCTACGAGCAGTACTTC. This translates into CASSLVSLSYEQYF.

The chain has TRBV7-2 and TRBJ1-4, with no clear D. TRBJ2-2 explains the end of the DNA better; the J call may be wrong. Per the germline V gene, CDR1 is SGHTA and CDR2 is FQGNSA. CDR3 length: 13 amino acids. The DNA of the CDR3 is TGTGCCAGCAGCTTTACCGCCGTTAAGGAGCTGTTTTTT. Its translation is CASSFTAVKELFF.